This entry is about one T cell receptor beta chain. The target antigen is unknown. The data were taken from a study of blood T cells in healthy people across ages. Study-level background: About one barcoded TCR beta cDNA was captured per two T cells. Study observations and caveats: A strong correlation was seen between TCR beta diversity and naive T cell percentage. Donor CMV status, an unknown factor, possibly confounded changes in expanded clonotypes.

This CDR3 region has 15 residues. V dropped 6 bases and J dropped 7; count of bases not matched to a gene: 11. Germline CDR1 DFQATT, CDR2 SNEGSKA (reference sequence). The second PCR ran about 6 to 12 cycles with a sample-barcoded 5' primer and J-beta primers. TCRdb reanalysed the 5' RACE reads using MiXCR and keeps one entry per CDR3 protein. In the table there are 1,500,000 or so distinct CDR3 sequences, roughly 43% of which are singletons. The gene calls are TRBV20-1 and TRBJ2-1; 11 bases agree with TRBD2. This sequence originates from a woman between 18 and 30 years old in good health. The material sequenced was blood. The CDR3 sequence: CSAPRLAGSWNEQFF. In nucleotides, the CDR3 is TGCAGTGCCCCCCGACTAGCGGGGAGTTGGAATGAGCAGTTCTTC.